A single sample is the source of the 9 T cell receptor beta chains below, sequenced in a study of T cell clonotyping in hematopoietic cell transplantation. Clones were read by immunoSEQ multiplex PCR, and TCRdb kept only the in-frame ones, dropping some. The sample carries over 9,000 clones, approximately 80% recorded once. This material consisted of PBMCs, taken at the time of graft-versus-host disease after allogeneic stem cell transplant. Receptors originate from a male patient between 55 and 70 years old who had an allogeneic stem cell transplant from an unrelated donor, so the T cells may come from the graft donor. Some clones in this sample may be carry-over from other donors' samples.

This chain's CDR3 is CASSLEGAGYGYTF. CDR3 nucleotide sequence: TGTGCCAGCAGCTTAGAGGGCGCCGGCTATGGCTACACCTTC. The chain couples TRBV7-2 to TRBJ1-2; D remains ambiguous. There are 14 residues in the CDR3. Trimming shortened V by 1 base and J by 4 bases, and 10 bases separated the two germline ends. Germline CDR1 reads SGHTA; CDR2 reads FQGNSA.

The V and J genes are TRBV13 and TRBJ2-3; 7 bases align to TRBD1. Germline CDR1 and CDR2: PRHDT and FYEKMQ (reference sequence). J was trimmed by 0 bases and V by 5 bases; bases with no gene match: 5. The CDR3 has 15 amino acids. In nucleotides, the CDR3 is TGTGCCAGCAGCGACAAGGGGGCTAGCACAGATACGCAGTATTTT. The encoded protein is CASSDKGASTDTQYF.

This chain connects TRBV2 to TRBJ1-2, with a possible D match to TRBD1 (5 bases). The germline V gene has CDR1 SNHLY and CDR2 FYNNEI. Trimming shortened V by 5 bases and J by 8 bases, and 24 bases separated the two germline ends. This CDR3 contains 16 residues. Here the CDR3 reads CASSPVGEGLAHGYTF. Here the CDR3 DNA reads TGTGCCAGCAGTCCTGTGGGGGAAGGGCTCGCTCACGGCTACACCTTC. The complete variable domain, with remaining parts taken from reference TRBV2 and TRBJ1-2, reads EPEVTQTPSHQVTQMGQEVILRCVPISNHLYFYWYRQILGQKVEFLVSFYNNEISEKSEIFDDQFSVERPDGSNFTLKIRSTKLEDSAMYFCASSPVGEGLAHGYTFGSGTRLTVV.

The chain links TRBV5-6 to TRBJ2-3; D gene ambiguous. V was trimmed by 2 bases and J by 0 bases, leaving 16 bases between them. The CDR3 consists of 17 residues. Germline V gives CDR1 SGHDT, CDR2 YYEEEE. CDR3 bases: TGTGCCAGCAGCTTTTTTACAGCCGGCACTAGCACAGATACGCAGTATTTT. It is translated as CASSFFTAGTSTDTQYF.

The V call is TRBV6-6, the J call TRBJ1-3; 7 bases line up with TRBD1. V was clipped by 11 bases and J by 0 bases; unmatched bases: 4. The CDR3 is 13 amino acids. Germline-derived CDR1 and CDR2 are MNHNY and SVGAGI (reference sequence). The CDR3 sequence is CACGQASGNTIYF. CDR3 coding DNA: TGTGCCTGCGGACAGGCCTCTGGAAACACCATATATTTT.

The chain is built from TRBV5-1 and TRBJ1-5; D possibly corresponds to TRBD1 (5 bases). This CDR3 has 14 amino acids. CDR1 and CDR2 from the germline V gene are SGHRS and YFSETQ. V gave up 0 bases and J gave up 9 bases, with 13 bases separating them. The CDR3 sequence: CASSLDGTIWPQHF. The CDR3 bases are TGCGCCAGCAGCTTGGACGGGACCATTTGGCCCCAGCATTTT.

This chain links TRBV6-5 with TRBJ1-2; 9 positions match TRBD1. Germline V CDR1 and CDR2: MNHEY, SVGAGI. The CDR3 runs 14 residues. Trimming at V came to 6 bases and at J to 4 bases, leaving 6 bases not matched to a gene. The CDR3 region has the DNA TGTGCCAGCAGAAAGGACAGGGGAGGCTATGGCTACACCTTC. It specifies CASRKDRGGYGYTF.

CDR3 region: CASRGQGDSPLHF. For the CDR3, the DNA is TGTGCCAGCAGGGGTCAGGGGGATTCACCCCTCCACTTT. The chain couples TRBV11-2 to TRBJ1-6, with 7 bases matching TRBD1. Looked up from germline, CDR1 is SGHAT and CDR2 is FQNNGV. Germline trimming cut 6 bases from V and 8 bases from J; bases unmatched to any gene: 4. The CDR3 extends over 13 amino acids.

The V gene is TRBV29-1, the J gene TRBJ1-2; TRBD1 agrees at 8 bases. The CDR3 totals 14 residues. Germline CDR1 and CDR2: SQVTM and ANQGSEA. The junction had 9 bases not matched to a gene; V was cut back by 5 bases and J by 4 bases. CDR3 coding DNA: TGCAGCGTTCCTTCAGGGGGCTGGGGCTATGGCTACACCTTC. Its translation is CSVPSGGWGYGYTF.